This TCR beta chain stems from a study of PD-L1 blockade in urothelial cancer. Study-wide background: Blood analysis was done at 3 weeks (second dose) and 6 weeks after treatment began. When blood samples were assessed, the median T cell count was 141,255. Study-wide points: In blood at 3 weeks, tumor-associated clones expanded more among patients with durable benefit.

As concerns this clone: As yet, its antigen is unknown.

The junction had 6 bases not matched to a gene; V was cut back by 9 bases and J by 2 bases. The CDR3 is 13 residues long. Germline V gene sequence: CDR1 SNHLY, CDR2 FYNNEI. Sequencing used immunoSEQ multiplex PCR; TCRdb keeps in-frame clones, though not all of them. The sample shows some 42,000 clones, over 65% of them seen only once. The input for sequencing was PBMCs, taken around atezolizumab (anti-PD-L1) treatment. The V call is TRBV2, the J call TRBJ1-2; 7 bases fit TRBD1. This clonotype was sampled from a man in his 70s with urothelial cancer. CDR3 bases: TGTGCCAGGACAGGGAATTTCAACTATGGCTACACCTTC. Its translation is CARTGNFNYGYTF.